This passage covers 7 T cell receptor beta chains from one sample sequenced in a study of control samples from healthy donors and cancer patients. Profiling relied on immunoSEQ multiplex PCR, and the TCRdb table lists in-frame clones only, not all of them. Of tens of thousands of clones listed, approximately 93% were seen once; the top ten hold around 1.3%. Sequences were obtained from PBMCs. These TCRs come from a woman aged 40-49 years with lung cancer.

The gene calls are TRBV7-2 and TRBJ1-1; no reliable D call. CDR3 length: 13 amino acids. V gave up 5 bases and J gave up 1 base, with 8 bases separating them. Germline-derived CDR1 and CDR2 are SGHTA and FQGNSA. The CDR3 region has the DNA TGTGCCAGCAGCCCACGGACGAACACTGAAGCTTTCTTT. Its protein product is CASSPRTNTEAFF. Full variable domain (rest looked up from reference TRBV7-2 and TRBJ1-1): GAGVSQSPSNKVTEKGKDVELRCDPISGHTALYWYRQSLGQGLEFLIYFQGNSAPDKSGLPSDRFSAERTGGSVSTLTIQRTQQEDSAVYLCASSPRTNTEAFFGQGTRLTVV.

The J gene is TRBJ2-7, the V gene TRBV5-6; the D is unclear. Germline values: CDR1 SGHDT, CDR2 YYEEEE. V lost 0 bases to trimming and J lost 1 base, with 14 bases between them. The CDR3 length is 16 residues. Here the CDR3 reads CASSLGVPTGSYEQYF. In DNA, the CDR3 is TGTGCCAGCAGCTTGGGGGTCCCTACCGGATCCTACGAGCAGTACTTC.

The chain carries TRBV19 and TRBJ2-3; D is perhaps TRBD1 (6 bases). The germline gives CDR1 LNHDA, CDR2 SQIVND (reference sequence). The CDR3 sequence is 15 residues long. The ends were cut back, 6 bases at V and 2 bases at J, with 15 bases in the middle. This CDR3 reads CASRGASLNTDTQYF. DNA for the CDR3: TGTGCCAGTAGGGGGGCCAGTCTGAACACAGATACGCAGTATTTT.

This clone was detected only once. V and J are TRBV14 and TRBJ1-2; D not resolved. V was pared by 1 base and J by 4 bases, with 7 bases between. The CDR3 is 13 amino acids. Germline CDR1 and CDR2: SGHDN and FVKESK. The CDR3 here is CASSQGVGYGYTF. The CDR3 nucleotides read TGTGCCAGCAGCCAAGGGGTAGGCTATGGCTACACCTTC.

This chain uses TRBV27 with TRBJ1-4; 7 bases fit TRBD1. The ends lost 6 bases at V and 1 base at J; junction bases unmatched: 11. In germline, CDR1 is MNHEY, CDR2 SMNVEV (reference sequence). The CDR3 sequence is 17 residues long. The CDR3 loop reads CASSPKGRQGTNEKLFF. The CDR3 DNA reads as TGTGCCAGCAGCCCGAAAGGAAGACAGGGAACTAATGAAAAACTGTTTTTT.

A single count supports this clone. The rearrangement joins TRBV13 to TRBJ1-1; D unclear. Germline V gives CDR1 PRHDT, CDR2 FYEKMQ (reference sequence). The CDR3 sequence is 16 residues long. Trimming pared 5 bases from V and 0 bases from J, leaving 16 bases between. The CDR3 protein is CASSPRTRRLNTEAFF. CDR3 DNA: TGTGCCAGCAGCCCCCGAACCCGGCGATTGAACACTGAAGCTTTCTTT.

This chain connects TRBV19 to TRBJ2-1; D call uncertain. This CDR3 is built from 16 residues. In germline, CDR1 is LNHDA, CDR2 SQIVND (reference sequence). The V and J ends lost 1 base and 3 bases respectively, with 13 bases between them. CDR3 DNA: TGTGCCAGTAGTATAGCCCCCGATCCACTCTACAATGAGCAGTTCTTC. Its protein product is CASSIAPDPLYNEQFF.